This T cell receptor beta chain was identified in a study of blood T cells in healthy people across ages. Findings and limits, study-wide: CMV status of donors was unknown, possibly confounding expanded clonotype changes.

The use of a sample-barcoded 5' primer and a J-beta primer mix characterized a second PCR of 7 to 11 cycles. Every sample returned 2.5 million or more CDR3-containing paired-end reads. TCRdb reprocessed the 5' RACE reads via MiXCR and lists one record per CDR3 protein. The table lists around 1,600,000 distinct CDR3 sequences, approximately 43% of them singletons. This clonotype has only one observation. Antigen: not known. The CDR3 runs 14 residues. Germline loops: CDR1 MDHEN, CDR2 SYDVKM. V was trimmed by 6 bases and J by 4 bases, leaving 13 bases between them. Per sample, a minimum of 6.5 million PBMCs were isolated.

The chain uses TRBV28 and TRBJ1-5, with D perhaps TRBD1 (6 bases). Sequenced input: blood. This receptor was taken from a woman between 18 and 29 years old in good health. The CDR3 loop is CASRRGVRNQPQHF. CDR3 coding DNA: TGTGCCAGCAGAAGGGGGGTAAGGAATCAGCCCCAGCATTTT.